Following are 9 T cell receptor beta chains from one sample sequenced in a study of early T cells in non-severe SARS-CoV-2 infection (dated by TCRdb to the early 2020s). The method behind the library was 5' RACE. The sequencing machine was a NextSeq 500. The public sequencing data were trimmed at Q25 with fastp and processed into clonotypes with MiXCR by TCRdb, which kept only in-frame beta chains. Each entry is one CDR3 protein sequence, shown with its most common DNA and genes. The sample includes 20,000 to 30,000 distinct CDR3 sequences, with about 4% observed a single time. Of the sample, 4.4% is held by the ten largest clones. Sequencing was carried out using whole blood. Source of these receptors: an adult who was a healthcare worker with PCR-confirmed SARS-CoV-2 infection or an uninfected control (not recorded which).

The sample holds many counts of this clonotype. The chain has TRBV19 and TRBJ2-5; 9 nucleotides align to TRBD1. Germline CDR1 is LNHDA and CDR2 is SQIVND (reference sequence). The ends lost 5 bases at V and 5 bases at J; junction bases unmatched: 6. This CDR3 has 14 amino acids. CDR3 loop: CASSSRTGEETQYF. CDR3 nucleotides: TGTGCCAGTAGTTCCCGGACAGGGGAGGAGACCCAGTACTTC.

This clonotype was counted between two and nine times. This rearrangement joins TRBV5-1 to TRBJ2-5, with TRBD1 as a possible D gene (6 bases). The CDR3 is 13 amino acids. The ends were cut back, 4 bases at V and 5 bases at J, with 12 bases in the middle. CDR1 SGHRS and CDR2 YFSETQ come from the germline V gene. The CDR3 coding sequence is TGCGCCAGCAGCACAGGACAGAGCGAGACCCAGTACTTC. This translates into CASSTGQSETQYF.

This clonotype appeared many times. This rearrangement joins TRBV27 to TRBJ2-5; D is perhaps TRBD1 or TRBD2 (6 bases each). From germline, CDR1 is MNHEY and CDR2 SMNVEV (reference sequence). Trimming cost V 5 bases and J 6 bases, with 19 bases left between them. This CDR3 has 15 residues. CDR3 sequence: CASSRQPGGVKTQYF. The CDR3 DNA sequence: TGTGCCAGCAGTCGCCAGCCCGGGGGCGTGAAGACCCAGTACTTC.

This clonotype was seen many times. The CDR3 loop is CSAGPSSYQETQYF. The CDR3 DNA reads as TGCAGTGCTGGTCCATCCTCTTACCAAGAGACCCAGTACTTC. This chain uses TRBV20-1 with TRBJ2-5; D uncertain. V lost 5 bases to trimming and J lost 0 bases, with 13 bases between them. The germline CDR1 and CDR2 sequences are DFQATT and SNEGSKA (reference sequence). The CDR3 covers 14 residues.

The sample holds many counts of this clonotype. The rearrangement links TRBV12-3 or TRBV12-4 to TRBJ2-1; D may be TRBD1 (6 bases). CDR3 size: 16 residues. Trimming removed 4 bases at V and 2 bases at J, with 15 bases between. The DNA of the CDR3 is TGTGCCAGCAGTTCACCTACAGGGCTTCCCTACAATGAGCAGTTCTTC. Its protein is CASSSPTGLPYNEQFF.

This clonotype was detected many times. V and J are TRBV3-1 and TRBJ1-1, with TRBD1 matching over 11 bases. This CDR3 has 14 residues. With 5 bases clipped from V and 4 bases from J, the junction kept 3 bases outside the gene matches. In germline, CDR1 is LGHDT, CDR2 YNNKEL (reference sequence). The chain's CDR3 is CASSDGQGATEAFF. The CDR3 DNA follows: TGTGCCAGCAGCGACGGACAGGGGGCCACTGAAGCTTTCTTT.

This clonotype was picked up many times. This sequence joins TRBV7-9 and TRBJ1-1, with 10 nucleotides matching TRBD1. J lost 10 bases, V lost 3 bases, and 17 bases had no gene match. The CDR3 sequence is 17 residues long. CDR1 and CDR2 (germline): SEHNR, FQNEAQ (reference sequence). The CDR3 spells CASSFHSVDRGPFGAFF. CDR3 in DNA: TGTGCCAGCAGCTTCCACTCTGTTGACAGGGGGCCATTTGGAGCTTTCTTT. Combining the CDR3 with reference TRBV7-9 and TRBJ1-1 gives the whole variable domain DTGVSQNPRHKITKRGQNVTFRCDPISEHNRLYWYRQTLGQGPEFLTYFQNEAQLEKSRLLSDRFSAERPKGSFSTLEIQRTEQGDSAMYLCASSFHSVDRGPFGAFFGQGTRLTVV.

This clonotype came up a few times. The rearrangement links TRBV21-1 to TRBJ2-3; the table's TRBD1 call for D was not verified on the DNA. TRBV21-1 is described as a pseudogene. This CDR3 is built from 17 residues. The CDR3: CASSKSPGVLGTDTQYF. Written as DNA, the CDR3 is TGTGCCAGCAGCAAGTCTCCAGGGGTGTTAGGCACAGATACGCAGTATTTT.

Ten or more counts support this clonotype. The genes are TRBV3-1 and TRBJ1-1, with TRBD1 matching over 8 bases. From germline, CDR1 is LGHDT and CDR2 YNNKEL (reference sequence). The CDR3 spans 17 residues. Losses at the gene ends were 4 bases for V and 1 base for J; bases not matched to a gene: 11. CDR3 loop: CASSRTGTGRGNTEAFF. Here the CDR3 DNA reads TGTGCCAGCAGCCGTACCGGGACAGGACGAGGGAACACTGAAGCTTTCTTT. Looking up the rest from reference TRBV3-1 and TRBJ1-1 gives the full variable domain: DTAVSQTPKYLVTQMGNDKSIKCEQNLGHDTMYWYKQDSKKFLKIMFSYNNKELIINETVPNRFSPKSPDKAHLNLHINSLELGDSAVYFCASSRTGTGRGNTEAFFGQGTRLTVV.